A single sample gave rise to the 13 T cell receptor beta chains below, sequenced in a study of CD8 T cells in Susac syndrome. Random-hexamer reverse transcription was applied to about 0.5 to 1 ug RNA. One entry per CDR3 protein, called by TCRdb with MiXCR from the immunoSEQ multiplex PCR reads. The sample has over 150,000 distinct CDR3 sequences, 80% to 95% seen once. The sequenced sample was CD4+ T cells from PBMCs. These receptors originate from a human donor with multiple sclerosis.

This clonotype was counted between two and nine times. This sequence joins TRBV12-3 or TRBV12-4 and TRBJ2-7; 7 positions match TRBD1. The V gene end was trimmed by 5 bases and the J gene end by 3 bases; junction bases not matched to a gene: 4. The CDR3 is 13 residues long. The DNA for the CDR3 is TGTGCCAGCAGTGCACAGGGGAGCTACGAGCAGTACTTC. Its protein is CASSAQGSYEQYF.

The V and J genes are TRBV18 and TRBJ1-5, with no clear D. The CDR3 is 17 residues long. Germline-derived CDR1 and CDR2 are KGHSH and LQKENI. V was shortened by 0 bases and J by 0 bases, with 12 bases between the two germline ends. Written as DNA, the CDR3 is TGTGCCAGCTCACCACCGGGCGGGAGCCTTAGCAATCAGCCCCAGCATTTT. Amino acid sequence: CASSPPGGSLSNQPQHF.

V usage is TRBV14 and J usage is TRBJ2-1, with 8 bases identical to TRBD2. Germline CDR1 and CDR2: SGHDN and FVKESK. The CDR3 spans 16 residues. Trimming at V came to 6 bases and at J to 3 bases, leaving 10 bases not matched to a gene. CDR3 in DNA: TGTGCCAGCAGTCCTCGGACTAGCCTCCTCTACAATGAGCAGTTCTTC. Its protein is CASSPRTSLLYNEQFF.

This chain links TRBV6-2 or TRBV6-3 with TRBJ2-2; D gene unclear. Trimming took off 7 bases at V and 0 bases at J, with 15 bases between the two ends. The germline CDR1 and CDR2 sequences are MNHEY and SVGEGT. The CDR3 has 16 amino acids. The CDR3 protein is CASNRNLVANTGELFF. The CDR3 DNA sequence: TGTGCCAGCAATCGAAACCTAGTAGCGAACACCGGGGAGCTGTTTTTT.

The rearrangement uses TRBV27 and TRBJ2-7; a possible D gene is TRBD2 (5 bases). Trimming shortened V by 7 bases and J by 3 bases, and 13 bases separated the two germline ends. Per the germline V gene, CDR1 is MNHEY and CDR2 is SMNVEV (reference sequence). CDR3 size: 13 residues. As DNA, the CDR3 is TGTGCCAGCACCCAACGACGGGGCTACGAGCAGTACTTC. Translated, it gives CASTQRRGYEQYF.

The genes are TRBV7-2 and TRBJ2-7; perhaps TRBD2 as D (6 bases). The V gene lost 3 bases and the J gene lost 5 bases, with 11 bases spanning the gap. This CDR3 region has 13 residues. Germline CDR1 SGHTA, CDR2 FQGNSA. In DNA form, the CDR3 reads TGTGCCAGCAGCTTGAGGAGGGACCACGAGCAGTACTTC. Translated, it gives CASSLRRDHEQYF.

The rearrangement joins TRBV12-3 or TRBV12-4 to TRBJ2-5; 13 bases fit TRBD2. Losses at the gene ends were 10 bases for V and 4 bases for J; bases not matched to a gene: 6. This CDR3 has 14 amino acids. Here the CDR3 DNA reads TGTGCCACCGGACTAGCGGGAGTTGTAGAGACCCAGTACTTC. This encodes CATGLAGVVETQYF.

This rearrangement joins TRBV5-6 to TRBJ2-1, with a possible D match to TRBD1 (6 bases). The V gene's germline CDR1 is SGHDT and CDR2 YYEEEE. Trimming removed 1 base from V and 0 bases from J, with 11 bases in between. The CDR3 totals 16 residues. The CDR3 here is CASSLRGGYSYNEQFF. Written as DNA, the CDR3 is TGTGCCAGCAGCTTGAGAGGGGGATACTCCTACAATGAGCAGTTCTTC.

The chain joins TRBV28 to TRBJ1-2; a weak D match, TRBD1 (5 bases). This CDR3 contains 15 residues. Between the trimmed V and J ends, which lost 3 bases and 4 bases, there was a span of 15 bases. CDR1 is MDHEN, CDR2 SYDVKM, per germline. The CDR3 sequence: CASSLGGRVGYGYTF. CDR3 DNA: TGTGCCAGCAGTTTGGGGGGTCGGGTTGGCTATGGCTACACCTTC.

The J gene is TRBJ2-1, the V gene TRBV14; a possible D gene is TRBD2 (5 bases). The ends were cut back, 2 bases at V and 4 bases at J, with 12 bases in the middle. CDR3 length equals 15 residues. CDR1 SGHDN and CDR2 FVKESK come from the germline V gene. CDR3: CASSQSIWTYNEQFF. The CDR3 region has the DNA TGTGCCAGCAGCCAATCCATATGGACTTACAATGAGCAGTTCTTC. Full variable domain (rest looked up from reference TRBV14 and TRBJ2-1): EAGVTQFPSHSVIEKGQTVTLRCDPISGHDNLYWYRRVMGKEIKFLLHFVKESKQDESGMPNNRFLAERTGGTYSTLKVQPAELEDSGVYFCASSQSIWTYNEQFFGPGTRLTVL.

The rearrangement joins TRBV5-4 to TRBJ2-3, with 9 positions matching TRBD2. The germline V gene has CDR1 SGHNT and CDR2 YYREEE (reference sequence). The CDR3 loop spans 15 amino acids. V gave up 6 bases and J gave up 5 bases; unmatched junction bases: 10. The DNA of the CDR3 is TGTGCCAGCACCCCCGGCGGGAGGGCCGTAGATACGCAGTATTTT. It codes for CASTPGGRAVDTQYF. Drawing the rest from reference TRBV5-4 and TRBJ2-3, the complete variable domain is ETGVTQSPTHLIKTRGQQVTLRCSSQSGHNTVSWYQQALGQGPQFIFQYYREEENGRGNFPPRFSGLQFPNYSSELNVNALELDDSALYLCASTPGGRAVDTQYFGPGTRLTVL.

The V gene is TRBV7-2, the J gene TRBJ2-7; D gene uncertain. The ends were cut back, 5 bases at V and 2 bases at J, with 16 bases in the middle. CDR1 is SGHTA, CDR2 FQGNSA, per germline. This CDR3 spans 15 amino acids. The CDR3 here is CASSHLSDGPYEQYF. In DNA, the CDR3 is TGTGCCAGCAGCCACCTCTCCGACGGACCCTACGAGCAGTACTTC.

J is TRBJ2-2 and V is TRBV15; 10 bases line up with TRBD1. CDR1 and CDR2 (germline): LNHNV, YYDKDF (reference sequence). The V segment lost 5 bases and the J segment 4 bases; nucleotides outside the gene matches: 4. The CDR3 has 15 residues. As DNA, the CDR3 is TGTGCCACCAGCGGGGGACAGGGGCGCACCGGGGAGCTGTTTTTT. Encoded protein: CATSGGQGRTGELFF.